This TCR beta chain was recovered during a study of cytomegalovirus exposure and HLA in healthy donors. Points from the study as a whole: Reports indicated that the classifier achieved high specificity and sensitivity in diagnosing cytomegalovirus status. Presence/absence analyses treated sequencing depth as roughly uniform across donors. Analysis was carried out at a later point, and it linked a missense DCLRE1C variant to TCR beta V- and J-gene trimming.

In the PCR, 60 Vbeta and 13 Jbeta primers were used. Repertoires were generated with immunoSEQ multiplex PCR, while TCRdb's copy carries only in-frame clones and drops some. The table records 220,000 or so clones, roughly 80% of them present only once. With respect to this clone: The antigen is undetermined.

The germline V gene has CDR1 SGHRS and CDR2 YFSETQ. Trimming pared 4 bases from V and 4 bases from J, leaving 19 bases between. The length of the CDR3 is 16 residues. The origin of this receptor is a man in his fifties or sixties in good health and CMV-seronegative. V gene TRBV5-1 combines with J gene TRBJ2-3, with D maybe TRBD2 (7 bases). Sequences were obtained from PBMCs. The CDR3 region is CASSLRKGGGSDTQYF. The CDR3 DNA is TGCGCCAGCAGCCTTCGTAAGGGGGGAGGGTCAGATACGCAGTATTTT.